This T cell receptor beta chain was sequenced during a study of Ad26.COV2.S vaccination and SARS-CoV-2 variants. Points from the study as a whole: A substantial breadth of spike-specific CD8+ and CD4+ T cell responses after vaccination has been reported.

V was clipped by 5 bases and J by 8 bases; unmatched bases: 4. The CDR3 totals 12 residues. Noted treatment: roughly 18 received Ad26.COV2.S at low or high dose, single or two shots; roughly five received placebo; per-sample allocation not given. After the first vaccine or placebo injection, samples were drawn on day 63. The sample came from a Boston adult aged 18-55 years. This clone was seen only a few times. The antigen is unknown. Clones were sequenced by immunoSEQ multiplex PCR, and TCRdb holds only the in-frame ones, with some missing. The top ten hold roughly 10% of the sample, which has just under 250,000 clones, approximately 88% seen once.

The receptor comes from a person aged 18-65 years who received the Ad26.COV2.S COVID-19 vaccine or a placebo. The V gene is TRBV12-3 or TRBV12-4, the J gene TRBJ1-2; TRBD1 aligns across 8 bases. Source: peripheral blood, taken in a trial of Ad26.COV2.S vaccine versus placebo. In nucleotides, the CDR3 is TGTGCCAGCAGTCTCCACAGGGGGGGCTACACCTTC. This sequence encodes CASSLHRGGYTF.